The T cell receptor (beta chain) described here comes from a study of T-cell memory formation after mild COVID-19. Overall study context: TCR clusters mostly belonged to single donors.

cDNA libraries for TCR alpha and TCR beta, carrying sample barcodes and UMIs, came from 5'RACE with constant-segment primers. Via MiXCR, TCRdb re-called the 5' RACE reads, giving one row per CDR3 protein. The sample includes some 110,000 distinct CDR3 sequences, around 11% seen only once; the top ten take 25% to 35%. General study results and limits: Certain responding clones were present in pre-infection memory, suggesting participation of cross-reactive memory. While clones contracting from day 15 to 85 were balanced between CD4 and CD8, later expanders leaned CD4+.

Per the germline V gene, CDR1 is SGHDT and CDR2 is YYEEEE. The CDR3 runs to 15 residues. The V gene lost 0 bases and the J gene lost 3 bases, with 11 bases spanning the gap. This clonotype was counted only a few times. Its antigen remains unidentified. This clonotype was obtained from an adult woman who had mild COVID-19 (a few samples of this study predate the infection). Cell type and time point are not known. Sequencing was performed on PBMCs or a T cell subset sorted from them (not recorded which). This chain links TRBV5-6 with TRBJ2-3; D is uncertain. CDR3 DNA sequence: TGTGCCAGCAGCTTGGGGGCTGGACCGACAGATACGCAGTATTTT. This translates into CASSLGAGPTDTQYF.